This T cell receptor beta chain originates from a study of T cell responses to AZD1222 COVID-19 vaccine. The ends were cut back, 4 bases at V and 4 bases at J, with 11 bases in the middle. Germline CDR1 is SQVTM and CDR2 is ANQGSEA. The CDR3 contains 13 residues. This table comes from immunoSEQ multiplex PCR, and its TCRdb copy is limited to in-frame clones, with some not included. Of more than 75,000 clones in the sample, 83% are singletons; the top ten hold about 1.3%. The clonotype was recovered from an adult who received the AZD1222 COVID-19 vaccine. The rearrangement links TRBV29-1 to TRBJ1-3; TRBD1 is a possible D gene (5 bases). Sample: peripheral blood, taken 28 days after the second AZD1222 dose. The CDR3 protein is CSVVQGGGNTIYF. The CDR3 bases are TGCAGCGTTGTTCAGGGAGGAGGAAACACCATATATTTT.